This record covers a single TCR beta chain. In the naive CD8 group, cells lacked CD45RO and were positively selected for CCR7, so terminally differentiated effector memory CD45RA+ cells were left out. The sample comes from a study of shared clonotypes between healthy human individuals. Profiled with immunoSEQ multiplex PCR; TCRdb holds only in-frame clones, not every one. Seen here are some 2.1 million clones, around 93% observed once, and the top ten hold approximately 1.7%. Germline CDR1 and CDR2: LNHDA and SQIVND (reference sequence). The CDR3 loop spans 15 amino acids. V lost 4 bases, J lost 4 bases, and 9 bases stayed unmatched.

Material: naive CD8+ T cells from PBMCs. The rearrangement uses TRBV19 and TRBJ2-7; 8 positions agree with TRBD2. The source of this sequence is a young man in good health. Some clones in this sample may be carry-over from other donors' samples. For the CDR3, the DNA is TGTGCCAGTAGTACGTCGGGAGGGCTAGGGTACGAGCAGTACTTC. Protein product: CASSTSGGLGYEQYF. The whole variable domain, filled in from reference TRBV19 and TRBJ2-7, reads DGGITQSPKYLFRKEGQNVTLSCEQNLNHDAMYWYRQDPGQGLRLIYYSQIVNDFQKGDIAEGYSVSREKKESFPLTVTSAQKNPTAFYLCASSTSGGLGYEQYFGPGTRLTVT.